The clone carrying this T cell receptor beta chain was observed a few times. The antigen remains unidentified. The data belong to a study of T cell repertoires in cytomegalovirus infection. Across the whole study: Public TCR beta signature analysis indicated the presence of both CMV infection and matching HLA type. Study conclusions and caveats: HLA-C-restricted, CMV-specific TCR beta clonotypes were dominant ex vivo.

Using its own MiXCR run on the reads, TCRdb lists one record per CDR3 protein. The table shows about 440,000 distinct CDR3 sequences, with approximately 30% occurring only once. J was trimmed by 1 base and V by 1 base; bases with no gene match: 11. There are 18 residues in the CDR3. Germline V CDR1 and CDR2: SQVTM, ANQGSEA. The receptor was derived from a human donor in good health (CMV status not recorded). Some clones in this sample may be carry-over from other donors' samples. The chain employs TRBV29-1 and TRBJ2-3; 10 bases agree with TRBD1. Sequences were obtained from PBMCs. The DNA for the CDR3 is TGCAGCGTTGAAGGAGGACAGGGGGTCGGTTTTCGCACAGATACGCAGTATTTT. Protein: CSVEGGQGVGFRTDTQYF.